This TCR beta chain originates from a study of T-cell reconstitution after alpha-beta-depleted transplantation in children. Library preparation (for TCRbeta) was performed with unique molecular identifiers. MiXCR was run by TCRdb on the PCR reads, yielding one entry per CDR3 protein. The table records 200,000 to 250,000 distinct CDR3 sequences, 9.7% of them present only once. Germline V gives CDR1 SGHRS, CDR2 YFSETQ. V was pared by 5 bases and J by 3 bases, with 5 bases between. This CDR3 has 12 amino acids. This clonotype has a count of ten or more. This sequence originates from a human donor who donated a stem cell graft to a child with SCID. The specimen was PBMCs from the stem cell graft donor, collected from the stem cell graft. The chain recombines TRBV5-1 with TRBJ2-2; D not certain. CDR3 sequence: CASRRDTGELFF. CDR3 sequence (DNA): TGCGCCAGCAGGCGAGACACCGGGGAGCTGTTTTTT.